Below are 15 T cell receptor beta chains sequenced from a single sample in a study of long-term antiretroviral therapy in people with HIV. With survey level as its setting, the immunoSEQ assay was v3.0. The repertoire was sequenced with immunoSEQ multiplex PCR; TCRdb's copy has only in-frame clones and lacks some. The table shows about 38,000 clones, with roughly 80% occurring only once. Specimen: unsorted PBMCs, collected 1.5 years after starting antiretroviral therapy. The source of these receptors is a man younger than 35 with HIV.

This clone was seen a few times. This chain joins TRBV7-9 and TRBJ2-7; TRBD1 matches at 10 bases. Germline CDR1 SEHNR, CDR2 FQNEAQ (reference sequence). Trimming took 4 bases from V and 3 from J; bases not matched to a gene: 9. The CDR3 covers 16 residues. CDR3 sequence: CASSSGGTGDYYEQYF. The CDR3 region has the DNA TGTGCCAGCAGCTCAGGGGGGACAGGGGACTACTACGAGCAGTACTTC.

The chain links TRBV10-3 to TRBJ1-5; a possible D gene is TRBD1 (6 bases). The CDR3 extends over 14 amino acids. CDR1 ENHRY and CDR2 SYGVKD come from the germline V gene. Trimming shortened V by 4 bases and J by 5 bases, and 12 bases separated the two germline ends. In DNA form, the CDR3 reads TGTGCCATCAGTGCACAGGGATCCGATCAGCCCCAGCATTTT. Its translation is CAISAQGSDQPQHF.

V gene TRBV30 combines with J gene TRBJ1-2; 7 bases align to TRBD1. The V gene's germline CDR1 is GTSNPN and CDR2 SVGIG (reference sequence). The CDR3 runs to 16 residues. J gave up 4 bases and V 3 bases, and 14 bases lay outside the gene matches. For the CDR3, the DNA is TGTGCCTGGAGGGAAGAGACAGGGTTTCCCTCCTATGGCTACACCTTC. As protein: CAWREETGFPSYGYTF.

V usage is TRBV10-3 and J usage is TRBJ2-2; no definite D call. The germline V and J ends were trimmed by 0 bases and 7 bases, with 12 bases remaining between them. CDR3 length: 15 amino acids. CDR1 and CDR2 (germline): ENHRY, SYGVKD. The CDR3 loop is CAISESPSSVGELFF. The CDR3 region has the DNA TGTGCCATCAGTGAGTCTCCGTCTTCGGTCGGGGAGCTGTTTTTT.

This rearrangement joins TRBV4-2 to TRBJ1-2, with TRBD1 as a possible D gene (6 bases). Germline V gene sequence: CDR1 LGHNA, CDR2 YNFKEQ. The ends were cut back, 1 base at V and 2 bases at J, with 8 bases in the middle. The CDR3 length is 14 residues. The CDR3 region is CASSQGTENYGYTF. In DNA, the CDR3 is TGTGCCAGCAGCCAAGGGACAGAGAACTATGGCTACACCTTC.

The chain employs TRBV10-3 and TRBJ1-1; D ambiguous. Germline CDR1 reads ENHRY; CDR2 reads SYGVKD. The length of the CDR3 is 13 residues. V lost 4 bases to trimming and J lost 2 bases, with 8 bases between them. The CDR3 loop is CAISGTVNTEAFF. The CDR3 bases are TGTGCCATCAGTGGAACAGTCAACACTGAAGCTTTCTTT.

This clone was counted a single time. The rearrangement uses TRBV5-4 and TRBJ2-1; TRBD2 matches 8 bases. With V trimmed by 2 bases and J by 5 bases, 6 bases remained unmatched. Per germline, CDR1 SGHNT and CDR2 YYREEE (reference sequence). The CDR3 runs to 15 residues. CDR3 protein: CASSFLLAGNNEQFF. The CDR3 DNA sequence: TGTGCCAGCAGCTTTCTCCTAGCGGGTAACAATGAGCAGTTCTTC.

This chain uses TRBV7-4 with TRBJ2-5, with D perhaps matching TRBD2 (5 bases). The length of the CDR3 is 16 residues. Between the trimmed V and J ends, which lost 3 bases and 4 bases, there was a span of 18 bases. The V gene's germline CDR1 is SGHVT and CDR2 SQSDAQ. CDR3 DNA: TGTGCCAGCAGCTTGCTCCCGGAGGTTGGCGGAGAGACCCAGTACTTC. It specifies CASSLLPEVGGETQYF.

This clone was counted a few times. The chain combines TRBV29-1 with TRBJ2-7; D perhaps matches TRBD2 (6 bases). With 6 bases removed from V and 1 base from J, the gap between germline ends came to 7 bases. The V gene's germline CDR1 is SQVTM and CDR2 ANQGSEA. This CDR3 has 11 amino acids. CDR3 in DNA: TGCAGCGTGGCGGGATCCTACGAGCAGTACTTC. Translation: CSVAGSYEQYF.

The rearrangement uses TRBV19 and TRBJ2-5, with a weak D call TRBD1 (5 bases). V lost 3 bases to trimming and J lost 5 bases, with 13 bases between them. CDR3 length equals 14 residues. Germline lookup yields CDR1 LNHDA and CDR2 SQIVND (reference sequence). CDR3 DNA: TGTGCCAGTAGTATCAATTCAGGGTTGGAGACCCAGTACTTC. It is translated as CASSINSGLETQYF.

The chain couples TRBV2 to TRBJ2-5, with 7 bases aligning to TRBD1. The J segment lost 2 bases and the V segment lost 7 bases, leaving 7 bases of the junction unmatched. CDR1 is SNHLY and CDR2 is FYNNEI in the germline V gene. This CDR3 spans 14 amino acids. The CDR3 reads CASKPETGQETQYF. In DNA form, the CDR3 reads TGTGCCAGCAAGCCTGAGACAGGGCAAGAGACCCAGTACTTC.

The J gene is TRBJ1-2, the V gene TRBV6-5; D unclear. The germline V and J ends were trimmed by 4 bases and 4 bases, with 10 bases remaining between them. CDR3 size: 13 residues. Germline lookup yields CDR1 MNHEY and CDR2 SVGAGI. The CDR3 coding sequence is TGTGCCAGCAGTTTCTCCGGTAGCTATGGCTACACCTTC. It yields the protein CASSFSGSYGYTF.

The rearrangement links TRBV18 to TRBJ2-7; D unresolved. This CDR3 has 11 residues. Germline CDR1 KGHSH, CDR2 LQKENI. Trimming removed 2 bases at V and 3 bases at J, with 2 bases between. The CDR3 loop reads CASSPGYEQYF. CDR3 coding DNA: TGTGCCAGCTCACCAGGCTACGAGCAGTACTTC.

The rearrangement links TRBV6-1 to TRBJ2-7; D is possibly TRBD1 or TRBD2 (5 bases each). The CDR3 spans 15 residues. V was shortened by 8 bases and J by 2 bases, with 19 bases between the two germline ends. CDR1 is MNHNS, CDR2 SASEGT, per germline. CDR3 in DNA: TGTGCCAGCGCCGCCCGGGACGGTACAACCTACGAGCAGTACTTC. As protein: CASAARDGTTYEQYF.

CDR3 sequence (DNA): TGCGCCAGCAGCCAAGCCGGACAACCCGTTGGGCAGTACTTC. Translated, it gives CASSQAGQPVGQYF. The chain uses TRBV4-3 and TRBJ2-7, with TRBD1 as a possible D gene (5 bases). This CDR3 spans 14 amino acids. Trimming took off 1 base at V and 9 bases at J, with 16 bases between the two ends. Germline V gene data show CDR1 as LGHNA and CDR2 as YSLEER.